These T cell receptor beta chains were read from a single sample in a study of blood T cell repertoires in COVID-19. Profiling relied on immunoSEQ multiplex PCR, and the TCRdb table lists in-frame clones only, not all of them. The sample has 90,000 to 120,000 clones, 60% to 85% seen once. Specimen: peripheral blood. These receptor sequences come from a man in his 70s with acute or convalescent COVID-19. CDR3s include the opening cysteine and the closing phenylalanine or tryptophan. The D gene is left open where the match is weak. The size field is filled for only some rows; it gives once, few, many or a size class.

v_call	clone_size	d_call	j_call	cdr3_aa	cdr3_nt
TRBV2	.	TRBD1	TRBJ1-2	CASMVGTGGVLSGYTF	TGTGCCAGCATGGTTGGGACAGGGGGCGTTCTCTCTGGCTACACCTTC
TRBV4-2	.	TRBD2	TRBJ2-5	CASSPEERGGLGETQYF	TGTGCCAGCAGCCCCGAGGAGCGGGGGGGCCTAGGGGAGACCCAGTACTTC
TRBV11-3	.	.	TRBJ1-2	CASSLGWRGDGYTF	TGTGCCAGCAGCTTAGGGTGGAGGGGTGATGGCTACACCTTC
TRBV6-1	.	TRBD2	TRBJ2-3	CASSRSGGAADTQYF	TGTGCCAGCAGCCGTAGCGGGGGGGCGGCAGATACGCAGTATTTT
TRBV15	.	TRBD2	TRBJ2-5	CATSRGAGEETQYF	TGTGCCACCAGCAGAGGAGCGGGGGAAGAGACCCAGTACTTC
TRBV28	.	TRBD1	TRBJ1-3	CASRQGGSGNTIYF	TGTGCCAGCAGGCAGGGGGGCTCTGGAAACACCATATATTTT
TRBV2	.	.	TRBJ1-2	CASSESAGESNYGYTF	TGTGCCAGCAGTGAATCGGCAGGGGAGTCAAACTATGGCTACACCTTC
TRBV6-1	.	.	TRBJ1-6	CASSEAAQLVRGNSPLHF	TGTGCCAGCAGTGAAGCGGCACAGTTGGTCAGGGGCAATTCACCCCTCCACTTT
TRBV9	.	TRBD1	TRBJ2-5	CASSPGQNKGTQYF	TGTGCCAGCAGCCCGGGACAGAATAAAGGGACCCAGTACTTC
TRBV23-1	.	TRBD2	TRBJ2-1	CASSQWGAGGISPHNEQFF	TGCGCCAGCAGTCAATGGGGAGCGGGGGGGATATCTCCTCACAATGAGCAGTTCTTC
TRBV29-1	few	TRBD1	TRBJ1-2	CSALRTGWKGYTF	TGCAGCGCCTTGCGGACAGGGTGGAAAGGCTACACCTTC
TRBV7-6	.	.	TRBJ1-1	CASSRRGGGNTEAFF	TGTGCCAGCAGCCGCCGGGGGGGAGGGAACACTGAAGCTTTCTTT
TRBV5-5	.	.	TRBJ1-5	CASSLEAGDQPQHF	TGTGCCAGCAGCTTGGAGGCAGGGGATCAGCCCCAGCATTTT
TRBV19	.	TRBD1	TRBJ2-6	CASSNTGAGANVLTF	TGTGCCAGTAGTAACACAGGGGCTGGGGCCAACGTCCTGACTTTC
TRBV18	.	.	TRBJ2-1	CASSPVKLGANEQFF	TGTGCCAGCTCACCAGTAAAACTGGGGGCGAACGAGCAGTTCTTC
TRBV10-3	.	TRBD1	TRBJ2-7	CAISELDRDYEQYF	TGTGCCATCAGTGAGTTGGACAGGGACTACGAGCAGTACTTC
TRBV18	.	TRBD1	TRBJ2-7	CASTGASYEQYF	TGTGCCAGTACAGGGGCCTCCTACGAGCAGTACTTC
TRBV6-5	.	TRBD1	TRBJ1-6	CASRRGLENSPLHF	TGTGCCAGCAGGAGGGGGCTGGAAAATTCACCCCTCCACTTT
TRBV19	few	TRBD2	TRBJ2-3	CASNVLAGGTDTQYF	TGTGCCAGTAATGTACTAGCGGGGGGCACAGATACGCAGTATTTT
TRBV19	.	.	TRBJ2-1	CASIPQAGGYNEQFF	TGTGCCAGTATCCCGCAGGCAGGAGGCTACAATGAGCAGTTCTTC
TRBV7-8	.	TRBD1	TRBJ1-3	CASSLIGTGGNTIYF	TGTGCCAGCAGCTTGATTGGGACAGGGGGAAACACCATATATTTT
TRBV2	.	TRBD1	TRBJ1-3	CASSAQGVGNTIYF	TGTGCCAGCAGTGCTCAGGGGGTTGGAAACACCATATATTTT
TRBV5-4	once	.	TRBJ1-1	CASSLDGLRGTEAFF	TGTGCCAGCAGCTTAGACGGACTAAGGGGAACTGAAGCTTTCTTT
TRBV19	.	.	TRBJ2-7	CASSISTPSYEQYF	TGTGCCAGTAGTATTAGTACTCCCTCCTACGAGCAGTACTTC
TRBV3-1/TRBV3-2	once	.	TRBJ1-5	CASSQGGNQPQHF	TGTGCCAGCAGCCAAGGAGGGAATCAGCCCCAGCATTTT
TRBV5-1	.	.	TRBJ2-7	CASSLAGDSSYEQYF	TGCGCCAGCAGCTTGGCCGGGGACTCCTCCTACGAGCAGTACTTC
TRBV12-1	.	.	TRBJ2-6	CASSFSTGDLSGANVLTF	TGTGCCAGCAGCTTTTCGACAGGGGACCTCTCTGGGGCCAACGTCCTGACTTTC
TRBV19	few	TRBD1	TRBJ1-2	CASSTGTGNYGYTF	TGTGCCAGTAGTACCGGGACAGGGAACTATGGCTACACCTTC
TRBV11-2	.	.	TRBJ1-4	CASSLEEKLFF	TGTGCCAGCAGCCTGGAGGAAAAACTGTTTTTT
TRBV7-2	few	.	TRBJ2-5	CASSLNIGGVGETQYF	TGTGCCAGCAGCCTCAACATAGGGGGGGTCGGGGAGACCCAGTACTTC
TRBV5-1	.	TRBD1	TRBJ1-1	CASTRAGTGAQNTEAFF	TGCGCCAGCACCCGGGCGGGGACAGGGGCCCAGAACACTGAAGCTTTCTTT
TRBV29-1	.	TRBD1	TRBJ2-7	CSVAKGAGGYEQYF	TGCAGCGTTGCCAAGGGGGCTGGAGGCTACGAGCAGTACTTC
TRBV29-1	.	.	TRBJ1-3	CSVGYTGNSGNTIYF	TGCAGCGTGGGATACACGGGAAACTCTGGAAACACCATATATTTT
TRBV4-3	.	.	TRBJ1-6	CASSEKAGTPLHF	TGCGCCAGCAGCGAGAAGGCCGGGACACCCCTCCACTTT
TRBV6-6	.	.	TRBJ2-5	CASSTSPQYF	TGTGCCAGCAGTACCAGTCCCCAGTACTTC
TRBV6-1	.	.	TRBJ2-7	CASSEARLEQYF	TGTGCCAGCAGTGAAGCTCGTCTAGAGCAGTACTTC
TRBV7-2	.	.	TRBJ2-1	CASSLELRDEQFF	TGTGCCAGCAGCTTAGAGTTACGGGATGAGCAGTTCTTC
TRBV7-9	.	TRBD1	TRBJ1-2	CASSPWDRGNGYTF	TGTGCCAGCAGCCCCTGGGACAGGGGAAATGGCTACACCTTC
TRBV6-5	.	.	TRBJ2-3	CASRPQGQGDTQYF	TGTGCCAGCAGGCCCCAGGGGCAGGGAGATACGCAGTATTTT
TRBV7-9	.	TRBD1	TRBJ2-1	CASSPSDRRLYNEQFF	TGTGCCAGCAGCCCCTCGGACAGGAGACTTTACAATGAGCAGTTCTTC
TRBV12-3/TRBV12-4	.	.	TRBJ2-1	CASSFEGGPEQFF	TGTGCCAGCAGTTTTGAGGGGGGGCCTGAGCAGTTCTTC
TRBV5-1	.	TRBD1	TRBJ1-3	CASRMKLGPDREPGNTIYF	TGCGCCAGCAGGATGAAACTGGGCCCGGACAGGGAACCCGGAAACACCATATATTTT
TRBV6-5	.	.	TRBJ1-1	CASHGRGGNTEAFF	TGTGCCAGCCACGGTAGGGGGGGGAACACTGAAGCTTTCTTT
TRBV27	.	TRBD1	TRBJ1-1	CASSLFPPLRTGPNTEAFF	TGTGCCAGCAGTTTATTCCCCCCTCTACGGACAGGGCCGAACACTGAAGCTTTCTTT
TRBV5-1	.	.	TRBJ1-1	CASSPWLGGTEAFF	TGCGCCAGCAGCCCATGGCTGGGGGGCACTGAAGCTTTCTTT
TRBV3-1/TRBV3-2	few	TRBD2	TRBJ2-7	CASSHGLAGTYEQYF	TGTGCCAGCAGCCACGGACTAGCGGGGACCTACGAGCAGTACTTC
TRBV27	.	TRBD2	TRBJ2-1	CASSSLTSGAFNEQFF	TGTGCCAGCAGTTCCCTGACTAGCGGGGCGTTCAATGAGCAGTTCTTC
TRBV21-1	.	.	TRBJ1-4	CASRQGPHEKLFF	TGTGCCAGCAGACAGGGGCCGCATGAAAAACTGTTTTTT
TRBV5-1	once	TRBD1	TRBJ1-1	CASSLIQGDTEAFF	TGCGCCAGCAGCTTGATCCAGGGGGACACTGAAGCTTTCTTT
TRBV2	few	TRBD1	TRBJ2-4	CASSDRTGDGNIQYF	TGTGCCAGCAGTGACCGGACAGGGGATGGAAACATTCAGTACTTC
TRBV7-3	.	TRBD1	TRBJ2-1	CASSRDRGLYNEQFF	TGTGCCAGCAGTCGGGACAGAGGATTGTACAATGAGCAGTTCTTC
TRBV11-2	.	TRBD1	TRBJ2-5	CASSLGGWGQQETQYF	TGTGCCAGCAGCTTAGGAGGGTGGGGACAGCAAGAGACCCAGTACTTC
TRBV3-1/TRBV3-2	.	.	TRBJ1-5	CASSQDPISNQPQHF	TGTGCCAGCAGCCAAGATCCTATTAGCAATCAGCCCCAGCATTTT
TRBV18	.	.	TRBJ2-7	CASSPSRDSSYEQYF	TGTGCCAGCTCACCTAGCAGAGACAGCTCCTACGAGCAGTACTTC
TRBV6-2/TRBV6-3	.	TRBD1	TRBJ2-5	CASSYLQTGGAQYF	TGTGCCAGCAGTTACCTCCAGACAGGGGGCGCCCAGTACTTC
TRBV2	.	TRBD1	TRBJ1-2	CASSEERDRGYGYTF	TGTGCCAGCAGTGAAGAGAGGGACAGGGGCTATGGCTACACCTTC